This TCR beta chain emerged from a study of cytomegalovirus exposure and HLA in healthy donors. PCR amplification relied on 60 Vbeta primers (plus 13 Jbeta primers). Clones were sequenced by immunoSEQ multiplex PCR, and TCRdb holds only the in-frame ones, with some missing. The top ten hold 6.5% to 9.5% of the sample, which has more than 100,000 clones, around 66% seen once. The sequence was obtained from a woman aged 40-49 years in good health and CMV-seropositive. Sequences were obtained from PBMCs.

In nucleotides, the CDR3 is TGTGCCAGCAGCTTAGGGGGCGGCCCATCCAATGAGCAGTTCTTC. Its translation is CASSLGGGPSNEQFF. V and J are TRBV7-2 and TRBJ2-1; D possibly corresponds to TRBD1 (5 bases). The germline V gene encodes CDR1 SGHTA and CDR2 FQGNSA. The CDR3 sequence is 15 residues long. Deletions cut 1 base from V and 6 bases from J, with 13 bases between.